Presented here are 27 T cell receptor beta chains from one specimen sequenced in a study of T cell responses to AZD1222 COVID-19 vaccine. Data came from immunoSEQ multiplex PCR; TCRdb stores just in-frame clones and leaves some out. This table holds 150,000 to 200,000 clones, 85% to 95% found once. This specimen was peripheral blood, taken on day 0 of AZD1222 vaccination. The receptors derive from an adult in good health.

This chain connects TRBV3-1 (or the pseudogene TRBV3-2) to TRBJ2-3, with 11 bases that match TRBD2. This CDR3 has 15 amino acids. V dropped 7 bases and J dropped 2; count of bases not matched to a gene: 5. Germline CDR1 is LGHDT and CDR2 is YNNKEL (reference sequence). The CDR3 loop is CASTLLAGDTDTQYF. The DNA for the CDR3 is TGTGCCAGCACCCTACTAGCGGGGGACACAGATACGCAGTATTTT.

The chain combines TRBV27 with TRBJ1-1; D may be TRBD1 (5 bases). The CDR3 spans 13 residues. V was trimmed by 2 bases and J by 3 bases, leaving 7 bases between them. The germline V gene has CDR1 MNHEY and CDR2 SMNVEV (reference sequence). The CDR3 DNA follows: TGTGCCAGCAGTTTAATAGGGGACACTGAAGCTTTCTTT. The encoded protein is CASSLIGDTEAFF.

The CDR3 spells CASSSFRGRTYEQYF. For the CDR3, the DNA is TGTGCCAGCAGCTCCTTCAGGGGGCGCACCTACGAGCAGTACTTC. The chain recombines TRBV6-5 with TRBJ2-7; 8 nucleotides line up with TRBD1. The V gene end was trimmed by 6 bases and the J gene end by 2 bases; junction bases not matched to a gene: 9. The CDR3 spans 15 residues. Germline V gene data show CDR1 as MNHEY and CDR2 as SVGAGI.

The V gene is TRBV2, the J gene TRBJ1-1; 9 positions match TRBD1. Looked up from germline, CDR1 is SNHLY and CDR2 is FYNNEI. The trim removed 5 bases at V and 2 bases at J, leaving 6 bases unmatched. This CDR3 region has 15 residues. This chain's CDR3 is CASSKDRGSNTEAFF. The CDR3 nucleotides read TGTGCCAGCAGTAAGGACAGGGGATCAAACACTGAAGCTTTCTTT. Drawing the rest from reference TRBV2 and TRBJ1-1, the complete variable domain is EPEVTQTPSHQVTQMGQEVILRCVPISNHLYFYWYRQILGQKVEFLVSFYNNEISEKSEIFDDQFSVERPDGSNFTLKIRSTKLEDSAMYFCASSKDRGSNTEAFFGQGTRLTVV.

This chain connects TRBV5-5 to TRBJ1-1; D is perhaps TRBD1 (6 bases). Germline values: CDR1 SGHKS, CDR2 YYEKEE (reference sequence). The CDR3 runs 14 residues. The V and J ends lost 0 bases and 0 bases respectively, with 6 bases between them. The CDR3 DNA is TGTGCCAGCAGCTTGGACAGGGTGAACACTGAAGCTTTCTTT. Translating it yields CASSLDRVNTEAFF.

This chain joins TRBV7-2 and TRBJ2-5; TRBD2 matches at 7 bases. CDR1 SGHTA and CDR2 FQGNSA come from the germline V gene. This CDR3 contains 15 residues. The J segment lost 1 base and the V segment lost 5 bases, leaving 7 bases of the junction unmatched. The chain's CDR3 is CASSLPSGLQETQYF. The CDR3 DNA follows: TGTGCCAGCAGCCTACCTAGCGGACTCCAAGAGACCCAGTACTTC.

V and J are TRBV5-1 and TRBJ2-7; D might be TRBD1 or TRBD2, each matching 5 bases. The CDR3 covers 16 residues. V was shortened by 2 bases and J by 0 bases, with 15 bases between the two germline ends. Germline V CDR1 and CDR2: SGHRS, YFSETQ. CDR3 DNA: TGCGCCAGCAGCTTTTACCGGGACCCTACCTCCTACGAGCAGTACTTC. It is translated as CASSFYRDPTSYEQYF.

V is TRBV3-1 (or the pseudogene TRBV3-2) and J is TRBJ2-3, with unresolved D. The CDR3 has 16 residues. Trimming cost V 4 bases and J 2 bases, with 16 bases left between them. CDR1 and CDR2 (germline): LGHDT, YNNKEL (reference sequence). The DNA of the CDR3 is TGTGCCAGCAGCCCCACAGCGCTGCAACTCACAGATACGCAGTATTTT. Translation: CASSPTALQLTDTQYF.

V gene TRBV6-5 combines with J gene TRBJ1-2; D is undetermined. Germline V gene sequence: CDR1 MNHEY, CDR2 SVGAGI. The CDR3 runs 15 residues. V lost 5 bases to trimming and J lost 0 bases, with 13 bases between them. This CDR3 is CASSQIDTTNYGYTF. CDR3 nucleotides: TGTGCCAGCAGTCAGATAGACACAACTAACTATGGCTACACCTTC.

The chain recombines TRBV6-2 or TRBV6-3 with TRBJ2-1; 9 bases match TRBD2. After removal of 5 bases from V and 4 bases from J, the junction contained 9 bases not matched to a gene. Germline CDR1 reads MNHEY; CDR2 reads SVGEGT. The CDR3 has 16 residues. The CDR3 loop is CASSGVAGERYNEQFF. The CDR3 DNA reads as TGTGCCAGCAGTGGGGTAGCGGGAGAGAGATACAATGAGCAGTTCTTC.

J is TRBJ1-6 and V is TRBV7-9, with a tentative D call TRBD1 (5 bases). Trimming pared 5 bases from V and 4 bases from J, leaving 15 bases between. The CDR3 runs to 16 residues. In germline, CDR1 is SEHNR, CDR2 FQNEAQ (reference sequence). CDR3: CASSPDGAAYNSPLHF. CDR3 sequence (DNA): TGTGCCAGCAGCCCAGATGGGGCGGCTTATAATTCACCCCTCCACTTT. Supplemented by reference TRBV7-9 and TRBJ1-6, the full variable domain reads DTGVSQNPRHKITKRGQNVTFRCDPISEHNRLYWYRQTLGQGPEFLTYFQNEAQLEKSRLLSDRFSAERPKGSFSTLEIQRTEQGDSAMYLCASSPDGAAYNSPLHFGNGTRLTVT.

J is TRBJ2-2 and V is TRBV10-3; D might be TRBD1 or TRBD2, each matching 6 bases. The germline V gene has CDR1 ENHRY and CDR2 SYGVKD. The CDR3 length is 16 residues. V lost 7 bases to trimming and J lost 5 bases, with 20 bases between them. CDR3 in amino acids: CAITGRWPTGTGELFF. For the CDR3, the DNA is TGTGCCATCACTGGGAGGTGGCCTACAGGGACCGGGGAGCTGTTTTTT.

The rearrangement links TRBV6-5 to TRBJ2-1, with 9 bases that match TRBD2. V lost 7 bases and J lost 10; bases outside the gene matches: 14. This CDR3 has 15 residues. Germline assignment: CDR1 MNHEY and CDR2 SVGAGI. CDR3 nucleotides: TGTGCCAGCAACCCCCGTAGCGGGGGAACCGGGGAGCAGTTCTTC. The encoded protein is CASNPRSGGTGEQFF.

A remark on this clone: A read error may produce the germline difference seen at one junction end. This chain links TRBV4-1 with TRBJ1-2; TRBD1 aligns across 7 bases. The CDR3 length is 13 residues. Germline CDR1 reads MGHRA; CDR2 reads YSYEKL. CDR3 sequence reads: CASSPLTGRDASF. The CDR3, as DNA: TGCGCCAGCAGCCCCCTGACAGGGAGGGACGCTTCCTTC.

The rearrangement joins TRBV21-1 to TRBJ1-1; the DNA was not used to check the table's D call, TRBD1. TRBV21-1 corresponds to a pseudogene. The CDR3 loop spans 16 amino acids. DNA for the CDR3: TGTGCCAGAAACGTACAGGGGGTTCATTTAGGCACTGAAGCTTTCTTT. Translating gives CARNVQGVHLGTEAFF.

The chain joins TRBV24-1 to TRBJ2-2, with 8 positions matching TRBD2. V shed 3 bases, J shed 0 bases, and the junction held 2 bases outside the gene matches. CDR1 KGHDR and CDR2 SFDVKD come from the germline V gene. The CDR3 totals 16 residues. Here the CDR3 DNA reads TGTGCCACCAGTGATCGGGGGGGGACGAACACCGGGGAGCTGTTTTTT. It codes for CATSDRGGTNTGELFF.

The chain is built from TRBV7-2 and TRBJ1-4; possibly TRBD1 for D (5 bases). From germline, CDR1 is SGHTA and CDR2 FQGNSA. The ends were cut back, 5 bases at V and 0 bases at J, with 10 bases in the middle. The CDR3 loop spans 15 amino acids. CDR3 protein: CASSDRGPTNEKLFF. In DNA, the CDR3 is TGTGCCAGCAGCGATAGGGGTCCAACTAATGAAAAACTGTTTTTT.

The rearrangement joins TRBV11-2 to TRBJ2-5; tentative D call: TRBD1 (6 bases). Trimming took 1 base from V and 2 from J, leaving 14 bases between them. CDR1 is SGHAT and CDR2 is FQNNGV in the germline V gene. The CDR3 consists of 16 residues. CDR3 in amino acids: CASSLGRGADQETQYF. The CDR3 coding sequence is TGTGCCAGCAGCTTAGGCAGGGGCGCTGATCAAGAGACCCAGTACTTC.

The chain recombines TRBV7-2 with TRBJ2-3; TRBD1 matches 9 bases. With 5 bases clipped from V and 2 bases from J, the junction kept 5 bases outside the gene matches. The CDR3 has 15 amino acids. Germline V gene sequence: CDR1 SGHTA, CDR2 FQGNSA. The CDR3: CASSPGTGFTDTQYF. CDR3 nucleotide sequence: TGTGCCAGCAGCCCGGGGACAGGGTTCACAGATACGCAGTATTTT.

The CDR3 region has the DNA TGTGCCAGCAGCCAAGAATCTAGCGGGAGATGGCAGTTCTTC. Its translation: CASSQESSGRWQFF. The genes are TRBV4-2 and TRBJ2-1, with TRBD2 identical over 10 bases. The CDR3 totals 14 residues. Germline CDR1 is LGHNA and CDR2 is YNFKEQ. J gave up 12 bases and V 0 bases, and 5 bases lay outside the gene matches.

The chain recombines TRBV3-1 (or the pseudogene TRBV3-2) with TRBJ2-3; D not resolved. Deletions cut 6 bases from V and 2 bases from J, with 6 bases between. The V gene's germline CDR1 is LGHDT and CDR2 YNNKEL (reference sequence). This CDR3 spans 12 amino acids. The CDR3 nucleotides read TGTGCCAGCAGTCTCTCCACAGATACGCAGTATTTT. It encodes CASSLSTDTQYF.

The genes are TRBV14 and TRBJ2-2; the D is unclear. V dropped 4 bases and J dropped 6 bases, with 15 bases sitting between them. Germline CDR1 and CDR2: SGHDN and FVKESK. The CDR3 runs to 15 residues. The CDR3 DNA is TGTGCCAGCAGCCGACTCCGGCCTGGGCCCGGGGAGCTGTTTTTT. It codes for CASSRLRPGPGELFF.

The V and J genes are TRBV3-1 (or the pseudogene TRBV3-2) and TRBJ1-2; D is possibly TRBD1 (5 bases). Germline assignment: CDR1 LGHDT and CDR2 YNNKEL (reference sequence). Trimming removed 2 bases from V and 5 bases from J, with 12 bases in between. The CDR3 has 14 amino acids. CDR3 amino acids: CASSQNRLPYGYTF. The CDR3 DNA sequence: TGTGCCAGCAGCCAAAACAGGTTGCCTTATGGCTACACCTTC.

This clone was observed a single time. The chain carries TRBV28 and TRBJ2-1; D unresolved. Germline CDR1 reads MDHEN; CDR2 reads SYDVKM. The CDR3 is 16 amino acids. V was shortened by 5 bases and J by 6 bases, with 20 bases between the two germline ends. The DNA of the CDR3 is TGTGCCAGCAGTCGTCGGCCCTGGGGTCTTGGCAATGAGCAGTTCTTC. The encoded protein is CASSRRPWGLGNEQFF.

The chain employs TRBV5-1 and TRBJ1-2; 7 nucleotides agree with TRBD1. V was clipped by 5 bases and J by 4 bases; unmatched bases: 8. The CDR3 covers 14 residues. Looked up from germline, CDR1 is SGHRS and CDR2 is YFSETQ. CDR3 sequence (DNA): TGCGCCAGCAGGGAACGGACAGGCGGCTATGGCTACACCTTC. It specifies CASRERTGGYGYTF.

A word on this clone: Other nucleotide sequences in the sample specify the same CDR3. The chain links TRBV6-5 to TRBJ1-5, with D maybe TRBD1 (6 bases). Trimming shortened V by 0 bases and J by 7 bases, and 10 bases separated the two germline ends. The CDR3 runs 14 residues. Germline CDR1 and CDR2: MNHEY and SVGAGI. The CDR3 DNA follows: TGTGCCAGCAGTTACTCCAGGGGTGGACAGCCCCAGCATTTT. It translates to CASSYSRGGQPQHF.

The chain has TRBV27 and TRBJ2-7, with unresolved D. The germline gives CDR1 MNHEY, CDR2 SMNVEV (reference sequence). Trimming shortened V by 10 bases and J by 2 bases, and 9 bases separated the two germline ends. The CDR3 spans 11 residues. The CDR3 nucleotides are TGTGCCACCGGGTCCACCTACGAGCAGTACTTC. Translation gives CATGSTYEQYF.